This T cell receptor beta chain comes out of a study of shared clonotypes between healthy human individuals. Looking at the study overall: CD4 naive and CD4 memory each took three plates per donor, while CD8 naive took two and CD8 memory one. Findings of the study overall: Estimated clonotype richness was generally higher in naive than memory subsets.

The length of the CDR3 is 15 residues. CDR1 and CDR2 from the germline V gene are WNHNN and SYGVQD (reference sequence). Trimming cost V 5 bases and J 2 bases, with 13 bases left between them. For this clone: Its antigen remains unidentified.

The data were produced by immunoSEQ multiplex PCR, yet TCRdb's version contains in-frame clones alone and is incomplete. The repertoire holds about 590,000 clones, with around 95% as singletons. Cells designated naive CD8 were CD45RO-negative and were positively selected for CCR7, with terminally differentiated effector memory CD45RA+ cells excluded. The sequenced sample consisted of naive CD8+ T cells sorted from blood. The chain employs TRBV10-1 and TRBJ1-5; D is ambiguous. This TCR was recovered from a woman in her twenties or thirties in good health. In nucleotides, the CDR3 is TGCGCCAGCAGTCCGACTGTTTGGGGCAATCAGCCCCAGCATTTT. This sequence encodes CASSPTVWGNQPQHF.